This T cell receptor (beta chain) was sequenced in a study of T cell responses to AZD1222 COVID-19 vaccine. CDR1 MNHNS and CDR2 SASEGT come from the germline V gene. The CDR3 has 12 amino acids. Study outcomes and limitations: Females made up more of the donors, who were largely white British, and clonal diversity may have come out too low.

Clones were read by immunoSEQ multiplex PCR, and TCRdb kept only the in-frame ones, dropping some. The sample contains approximately 150,000 clones, roughly nine tenths of which appear only once. Details on this clone: The target antigen is unknown. A junction boundary mismatches the germline segment, possibly from a read error.

The V and J genes are TRBV6-1 and TRBJ2-7, with 10 bases aligning to TRBD1. This TCR came from an adult in good health. The material was peripheral blood, obtained on day 0 of AZD1222 vaccination. The CDR3 DNA follows: TGTGCCAGCAGAGAAGGACAGGGGGGGCAGTACTTC. Protein product: CASREGQGGQYF.